This T cell receptor beta chain originates from a study of cytomegalovirus exposure and HLA in healthy donors. Points on this clone: One end of the junction fails to match germline, which may point to a read error.

The PCR ran on 60 Vbeta and 13 Jbeta primers. Repertoires were generated with immunoSEQ multiplex PCR, while TCRdb's copy carries only in-frame clones and drops some. The data hold about 160,000 clones, with about 79% observed a single time. Germline V gene lookup returns CDR1 SSHAT and CDR2 FNYEAQ (reference sequence). The CDR3 sequence is 13 residues long. This chain joins TRBV7-7 and TRBJ2-5, with TRBD1 matching over 7 bases. The source material was PBMCs. This receptor was taken from a woman in her 50s in good health and CMV-seropositive. The CDR3 loop is CASSQGVGETQYF. CDR3 DNA sequence: TGTGCTAGCAGCCAGGGGGTGGGTGAGACCCAGTACTTC. The complete variable domain, with remaining parts taken from reference TRBV7-7 and TRBJ2-5, reads GAGVSQSPRYKVTKRGQDVTLRCDPISSHATLYWYQQALGQGPEFLTYFNYEAQPDKSGLPSDRFSAERPEGSISTLTIQRTEQRDSAMYRCASSQGVGETQYFGPGTRLLVL.